This T cell receptor beta chain was captured in a study of identical twins. The CDR3 totals 13 residues. Trimming left V 1 base short and J 3 bases short, with 7 bases between. Template switching (which added a universal primer site) was used, and cDNA carried unique molecular identifiers. MiXCR, applied by TCRdb to the 5' RACE reads, yields one record per CDR3 protein. The profile shows a few hundred thousand distinct CDR3 sequences, over 8.5% of them singletons. This clonotype was picked up many times. What it binds is not known. Points from the study as a whole: Whereas memory repertoires showed no such difference, abundant cord blood beta clonotypes carried fewer insertions. Invariant MAIT and iNKT cells may have partly biased zero-insertion analyses. Not following the same donors, the study drew its conclusions from cross-sectional statistical analysis.

The sample was also reused in another study, on yellow fever vaccine responses in identical twins.

V and J are TRBV12-3 or TRBV12-4 and TRBJ2-7, with no clear D. Sample: PBMCs. The sequence was collected from a woman younger than 30 in good health. In DNA, the CDR3 is TGTGCCAGCAGTTTAGGGGTTTACTACGAGCAGTACTTC. Translated, it gives CASSLGVYYEQYF.